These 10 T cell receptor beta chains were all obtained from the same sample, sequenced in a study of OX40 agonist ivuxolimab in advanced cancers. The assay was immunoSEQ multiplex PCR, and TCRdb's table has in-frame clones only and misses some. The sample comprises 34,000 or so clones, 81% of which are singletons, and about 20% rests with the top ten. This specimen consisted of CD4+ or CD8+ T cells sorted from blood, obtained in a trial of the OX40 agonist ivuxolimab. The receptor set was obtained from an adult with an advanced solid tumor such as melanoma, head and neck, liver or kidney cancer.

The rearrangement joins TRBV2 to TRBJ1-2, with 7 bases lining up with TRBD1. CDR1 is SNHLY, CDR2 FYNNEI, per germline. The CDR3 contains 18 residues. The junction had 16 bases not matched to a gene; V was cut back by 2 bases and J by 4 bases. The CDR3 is CASSESGGQGVTLYGYTF. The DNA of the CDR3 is TGTGCCAGCAGTGAAAGTGGGGGCCAGGGGGTGACACTCTATGGCTACACCTTC.

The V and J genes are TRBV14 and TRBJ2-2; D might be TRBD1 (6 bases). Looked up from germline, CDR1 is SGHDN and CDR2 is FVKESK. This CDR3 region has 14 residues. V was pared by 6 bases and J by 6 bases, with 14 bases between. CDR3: CASRPNQGPGELFF. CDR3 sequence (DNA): TGTGCCAGCAGACCCAACCAGGGGCCCGGGGAGCTGTTTTTT.

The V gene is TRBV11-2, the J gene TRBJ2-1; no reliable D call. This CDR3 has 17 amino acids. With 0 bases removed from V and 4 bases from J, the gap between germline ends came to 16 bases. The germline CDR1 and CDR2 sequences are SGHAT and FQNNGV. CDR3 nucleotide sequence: TGTGCCAGCAGCTTAGAGGGCTTAGGATCTAGGTACAATGAGCAGTTCTTC. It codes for CASSLEGLGSRYNEQFF.

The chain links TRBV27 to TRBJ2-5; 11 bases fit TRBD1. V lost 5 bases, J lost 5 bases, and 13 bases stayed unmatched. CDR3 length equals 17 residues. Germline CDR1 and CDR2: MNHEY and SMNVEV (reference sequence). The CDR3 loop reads CASSPRGGQGVGETQYF. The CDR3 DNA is TGTGCCAGCAGTCCGCGAGGGGGACAGGGGGTTGGGGAGACCCAGTACTTC.

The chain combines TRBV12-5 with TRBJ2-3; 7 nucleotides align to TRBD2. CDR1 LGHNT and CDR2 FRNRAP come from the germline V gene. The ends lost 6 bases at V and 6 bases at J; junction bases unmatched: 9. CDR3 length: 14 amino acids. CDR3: CASGADSGVDTQYF. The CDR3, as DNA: TGTGCTAGTGGGGCCGACAGCGGGGTGGATACGCAGTATTTT.

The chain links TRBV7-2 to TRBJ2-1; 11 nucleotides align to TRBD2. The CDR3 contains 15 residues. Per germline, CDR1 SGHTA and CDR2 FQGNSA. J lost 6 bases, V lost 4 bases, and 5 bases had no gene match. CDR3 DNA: TGTGCCAGCAGCTCACTAGCGGGGGCTACCAATGAGCAGTTCTTC. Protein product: CASSSLAGATNEQFF.

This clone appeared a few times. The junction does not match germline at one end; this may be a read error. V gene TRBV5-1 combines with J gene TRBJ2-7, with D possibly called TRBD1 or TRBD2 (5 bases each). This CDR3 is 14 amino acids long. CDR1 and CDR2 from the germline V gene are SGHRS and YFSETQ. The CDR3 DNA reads TGCGCCAGCAGCGGGGGTAGGGGCTCCTCCGAGCAGTACTTC. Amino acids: CASSGGRGSSEQYF.

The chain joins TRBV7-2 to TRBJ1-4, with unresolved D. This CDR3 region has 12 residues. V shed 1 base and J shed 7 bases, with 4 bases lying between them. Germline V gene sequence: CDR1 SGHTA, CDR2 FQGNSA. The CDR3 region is CASSLVGEKLFF. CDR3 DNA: TGTGCCAGCAGCTTAGTAGGTGAAAAACTGTTTTTT.

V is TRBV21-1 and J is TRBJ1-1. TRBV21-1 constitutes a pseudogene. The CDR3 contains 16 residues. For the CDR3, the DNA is TGTGCCAGCAGCAAAGCCGGCCCATTCGTTTACTCTGAAGCTTTCTTT. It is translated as CASSKAGPFVYSEAFF.

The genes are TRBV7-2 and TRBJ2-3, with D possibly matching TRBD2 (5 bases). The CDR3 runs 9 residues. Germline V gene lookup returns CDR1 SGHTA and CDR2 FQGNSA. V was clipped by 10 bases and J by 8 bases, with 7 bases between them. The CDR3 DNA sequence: TGTGCCACTAGCACTACGCAGTATTTT. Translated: CATSTTQYF. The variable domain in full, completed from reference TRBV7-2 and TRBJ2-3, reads GAGVSQSPSNKVTEKGKDVELRCDPISGHTALYWYRQSLGQGLEFLIYFQGNSAPDKSGLPSDRFSAERTGGSVSTLTIQRTQQEDSAVYLCATSTTQYFGPGTRLTVL.